This entry concerns a single T cell receptor (beta chain). With 0 bases removed from V and 13 bases from J, the gap between germline ends came to 15 bases. CDR3 length equals 13 residues. Germline V gives CDR1 LGHNA, CDR2 YSLEER. The data stem from a study of blood T cell repertoires in COVID-19. Study-level background: The United States, Italy and Spain provided the acute and convalescent COVID-19 samples.

Sequencing used immunoSEQ multiplex PCR; TCRdb keeps in-frame clones, though not all of them. The sample gives over 250,000 clones, about four fifths of which show up once; 9.4% is in the top ten. The sequence was collected from a woman in her fifties or sixties who had recovered from COVID-19. V gene TRBV4-3 combines with J gene TRBJ1-1; D remains ambiguous. Specimen: peripheral blood. CDR3 residues: CASSQDLGSHLFF. The CDR3 DNA reads as TGCGCCAGCAGCCAAGATCTCGGGTCCCATCTTTTCTTT.